One T cell receptor (beta chain) is described in this entry. Which antigen it targets is not known. No base qualities exist here, and no much larger clone lies one base off it. The sample is drawn from a study of blood T cell repertoires in COVID-19 (dated by TCRdb to 2018 to 2020). Background on the whole study: Collaborator samples came from the United States, Italy and Spain and covered acute and convalescent phases of COVID-19. The dataset comprised deeply sampled blood TCRbeta repertoires from subjects exposed to, actively infected with, or recovered from COVID-19. The repertoires were released in a freely available public database meant as a resource for research on the immune response to SARS-CoV-2. Samples came from the ongoing ImmuneRACE study (first 160 participants) plus 1,254 subjects from 6 global collaborators. The sample metadata nearly always contained a de-identified subject ID, COVID-19 status, age in years and sex. Where HLA class I and class II types were available, the types were taken from metadata supplied by the sample provider, not from assay-based typing. The prospective study material was composed of cDNA or gDNA derived from T cells, B-cell-depleted T cells, or PBMCs.

Enrolling through a virtual design, the prospective study's participants ranged in age from roughly 18 to 89 years and lived across 20 to 30 United States geographic areas. In the prospective study, participants were assigned to cohorts based on the clinical history participants reported in a screening survey and a study questionnaire. Recovered participants in ImmuneRACE Cohort 3 were defined as having two consecutive negative NP/OP PCR tests, clearance from a healthcare professional, or resolution of symptoms. Each participant in the prospective study had whole blood, serum and a nasopharyngeal or oropharyngeal swab collected by mobile phlebotomists. Additional blood draws and questionnaires over an approximately 2-month period could optionally be provided by prospective study participants. Prospective study blood samples were shipped either frozen or at room temperature before DNA extraction.

The CDR3 runs 15 amino acids, cysteine and phenylalanine included. Solely the CDR3 DNA is kept, with 45 bases framed from the first base. Clipping removes 7 bases from V and 0 bases from J, with 8 as the unmatched junction base count. Taken from the germline V gene (reference sequence), the CDR1 and CDR2 loops are LNHDA and SQIVND. TCRbeta CDR3 regions were amplified from genomic DNA by means of the immunoSEQ Assay, a bias-controlled multiplex PCR. The study's own analysis went as follows. Within the assay, amplification of reference gene primers was used to estimate how many nucleated cells each sample contained. Sequence reads were collapsed and filtered to measure the absolute abundance of every unique TCRbeta CDR3 rearrangement. For each sample, productive Simpson clonality was calculated as the square root of Simpson's diversity index across productive rearrangements. TCRdb retrieved this table from immuneACCESS and kept in-frame rearrangements only. Not all clones are present; in checked studies, unresolved V genes account for under half, and no reason is known for the remainder. From that table come the V and J calls and clone size; the DNA was used to work out D and trimming. In all, the sample holds 150,000 to 200,000 clones, and 88% of those were seen once. The leading ten clones occupy approximately 6.6% of the sample.

Summary of the overall study and its limitations: The quantity of clinical and demographic metadata differed by source and by participant and was supplied without curation.

The specimen sequenced was PBMCs or T cells enriched from blood (not recorded which). The rearranged segments are TRBV19 and TRBJ2-7; 8 central bases correspond to TRBD1. This sequence was found in a woman between 50 and 59 years old who had recovered from COVID-19. At the DNA level, the sequence is TGTGCCAGTACCACCGGGACAGGATCCTCCTACGAGCAGTACTTC. It codes for CASTTGTGSSYEQYF.